A single sample is the source of the 5 T cell receptor beta chains below, sequenced in a study of shared clonotypes between healthy human individuals. Data came from immunoSEQ multiplex PCR; TCRdb stores just in-frame clones and leaves some out. The sample includes about 680,000 clones, 72% of them seen just once. Sequenced sample: memory CD4+ T cells sorted from blood. Documented subset: CD45RA-negative fraction. The receptors were sampled from a woman in her 30s in good health.

The chain combines TRBV5-6 with TRBJ1-1, with D possibly being TRBD1 (5 bases). V gave up 6 bases and J gave up 11 bases, with 14 bases separating them. From germline, CDR1 is SGHDT and CDR2 YYEEEE. The CDR3 length is 11 residues. The CDR3 region is CASTWGGMAFF. The CDR3 coding sequence is TGTGCCAGCACCTGGGGGGGGATGGCTTTCTTT.

The chain is built from TRBV11-2 and TRBJ2-7; D gene uncertain. V was clipped by 5 bases and J by 4 bases, with 6 bases between them. Germline V CDR1 and CDR2: SGHAT, FQNNGV. CDR3 length equals 11 residues. CDR3 sequence (DNA): TGTGCCAGCAGCCTACAATACGAGCAGTACTTC. Translation: CASSLQYEQYF.

The CDR3 here is CASAGGLYQPQHF. CDR3 sequence (DNA): TGTGCCAGTGCGGGGGGACTATATCAGCCCCAGCATTTT. The rearrangement links TRBV19 to TRBJ1-5; TRBD1 is a possible D gene (5 bases). Germline lookup yields CDR1 LNHDA and CDR2 SQIVND (reference sequence). The CDR3 spans 13 residues. Trimming stripped 8 bases from V and 5 bases from J, with 13 bases between.

The gene calls are TRBV5-4 and TRBJ2-7, with 14 bases that match TRBD2. The CDR3 extends over 13 amino acids. J gave up 5 bases and V 7 bases, and 2 bases lay outside the gene matches. CDR1 is SGHNT, CDR2 YYREEE, per germline (reference sequence). The CDR3 DNA sequence: TGTGCCAGCGGGACTAGCGGGAGCAACGAGCAGTACTTC. Translation: CASGTSGSNEQYF.

Details on this clone: Other DNA sequences in this specimen translate into the identical CDR3. V and J are TRBV18 and TRBJ2-5, with TRBD1 matching over 8 bases. Germline assignment: CDR1 KGHSH and CDR2 LQKENI. The CDR3 runs 14 residues. The V and J ends lost 2 bases and 5 bases, in that order; junction bases with no gene match: 4. CDR3 sequence: CASSPGQGGETQYF. The CDR3 bases are TGTGCCAGCTCACCAGGACAGGGCGGGGAGACCCAGTACTTC.